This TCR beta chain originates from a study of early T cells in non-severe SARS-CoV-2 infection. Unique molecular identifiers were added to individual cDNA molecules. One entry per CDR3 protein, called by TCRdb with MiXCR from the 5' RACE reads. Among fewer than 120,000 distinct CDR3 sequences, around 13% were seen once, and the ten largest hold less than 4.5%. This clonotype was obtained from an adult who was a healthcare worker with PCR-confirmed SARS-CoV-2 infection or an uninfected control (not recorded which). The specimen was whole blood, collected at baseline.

CDR3 bases: TGCAGCGTTGAAAGGGAGGCCGGACAGGGGTTTCCAGATACGCAGTATTTT. As protein: CSVEREAGQGFPDTQYF. The chain carries TRBV29-1 and TRBJ2-3; 9 bases match TRBD1. The CDR3 consists of 17 residues. Per the germline V gene, CDR1 is SQVTM and CDR2 is ANQGSEA. V lost 2 bases, J lost 4 bases, and 13 bases stayed unmatched.